This T cell receptor (beta chain) was sequenced during a study of neurological immune-mediated disorders. MiXCR, applied by TCRdb to the 5' RACE reads, yields one record per CDR3 protein. The sample contains tens of thousands of distinct CDR3 sequences, 2% to 2.5% of which appear only once. Germline V CDR1 and CDR2: SGHRS, YFSETQ. The CDR3 spans 15 residues. Trimming took off 4 bases at V and 4 bases at J, with 17 bases between the two ends. By share, this clonotype counts as medium-sized (0.01 to 0.1%). The V gene is TRBV5-1, the J gene TRBJ1-1, with D possibly TRBD1 on 5 matching bases. The sample consisted of PBMCs. The TCR sequence derives from a woman aged 45 to 65 with multiple sclerosis. CDR3 nucleotides: TGCGCCAGCAGCCTACAAGATAGGGGAGCCACTGAAGCTTTCTTT. Encoded protein: CASSLQDRGATEAFF.